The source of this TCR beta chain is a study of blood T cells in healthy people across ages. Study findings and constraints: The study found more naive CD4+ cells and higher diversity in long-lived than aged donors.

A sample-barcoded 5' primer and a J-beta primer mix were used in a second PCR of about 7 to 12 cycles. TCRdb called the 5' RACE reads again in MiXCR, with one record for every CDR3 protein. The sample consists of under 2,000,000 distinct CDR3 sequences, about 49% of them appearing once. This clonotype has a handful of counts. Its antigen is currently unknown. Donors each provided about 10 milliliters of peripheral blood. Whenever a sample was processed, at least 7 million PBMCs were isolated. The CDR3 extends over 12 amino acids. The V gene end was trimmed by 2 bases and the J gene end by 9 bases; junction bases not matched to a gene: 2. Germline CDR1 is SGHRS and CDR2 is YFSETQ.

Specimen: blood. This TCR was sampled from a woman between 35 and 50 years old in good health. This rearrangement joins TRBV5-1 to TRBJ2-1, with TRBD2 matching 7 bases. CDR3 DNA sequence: TGCGCCAGCAGCTTACTAGCGTCTGAGCAGTTCTTC. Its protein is CASSLLASEQFF. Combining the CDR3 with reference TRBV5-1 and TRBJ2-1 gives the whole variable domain KAGVTQTPRYLIKTRGQQVTLSCSPISGHRSVSWYQQTPGQGLQFLFEYFSETQRNKGNFPGRFSGRQFSNSRSEMNVSTLELGDSALYLCASSLLASEQFFGPGTRLTVL.